This T cell receptor (beta chain) was profiled in a study of blood T cells in healthy people across ages. The CDR3 is 14 amino acids. V lost 1 base and J lost 2, with 10 bases in between. CDR1 and CDR2 from the germline V gene are DFQATT and SNEGSKA (reference sequence). The study's findings and limits: TCR beta diversity correlated strongly with naive T cell percentage. Older individuals had lower TCR beta diversity per million T cells (the decline was roughly linear). Expanded clonotype shifts may have been confounded, as the donors had an unknown CMV status.

Every participating donor contributed 7.5 to 10 milliliters of peripheral blood through a draw. Using a J-beta primer mix together with a sample-barcoded 5' primer, a second PCR was run for about 7 to 12 cycles. TCRdb processed the 5' RACE reads anew with MiXCR; each CDR3 protein has one entry. Of hundreds of thousands of distinct CDR3 sequences in the sample, about 42% were seen once. Concerning this clonotype: Antigen: not known.

The chain joins TRBV20-1 to TRBJ2-3; D gene unclear. Sequencing was done on a sample of blood. This clonotype originated in a man in his 60s in good health. CDR3: CSARGWQLTDTQYF. The CDR3 DNA reads TGCAGTGCTAGAGGGTGGCAGCTCACAGATACGCAGTATTTT.